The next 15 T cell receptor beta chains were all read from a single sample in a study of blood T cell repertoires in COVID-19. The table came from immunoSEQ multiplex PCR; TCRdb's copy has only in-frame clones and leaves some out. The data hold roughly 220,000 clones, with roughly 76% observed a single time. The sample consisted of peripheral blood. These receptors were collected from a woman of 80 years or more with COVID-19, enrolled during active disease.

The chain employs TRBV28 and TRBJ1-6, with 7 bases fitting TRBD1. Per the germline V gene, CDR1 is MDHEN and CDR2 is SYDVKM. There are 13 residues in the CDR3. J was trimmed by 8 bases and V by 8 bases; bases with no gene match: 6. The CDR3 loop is CASEKGGYSPLHF. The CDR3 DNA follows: TGTGCCAGCGAGAAAGGGGGCTATTCACCCCTCCACTTT.

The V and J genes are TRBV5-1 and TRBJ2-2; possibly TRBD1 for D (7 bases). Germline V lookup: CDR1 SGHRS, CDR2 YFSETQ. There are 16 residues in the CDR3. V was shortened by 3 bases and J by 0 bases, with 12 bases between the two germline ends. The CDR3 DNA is TGCGCCAGCAGCTCGGGGGACAGAACGAACACCGGGGAGCTGTTTTTT. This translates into CASSSGDRTNTGELFF.

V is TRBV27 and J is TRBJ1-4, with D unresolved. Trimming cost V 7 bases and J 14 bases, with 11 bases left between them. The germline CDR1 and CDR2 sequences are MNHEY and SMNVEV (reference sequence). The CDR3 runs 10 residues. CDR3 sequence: CASNTVGLFF. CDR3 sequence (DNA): TGTGCCAGCAACACGGTCGGGCTGTTTTTT.

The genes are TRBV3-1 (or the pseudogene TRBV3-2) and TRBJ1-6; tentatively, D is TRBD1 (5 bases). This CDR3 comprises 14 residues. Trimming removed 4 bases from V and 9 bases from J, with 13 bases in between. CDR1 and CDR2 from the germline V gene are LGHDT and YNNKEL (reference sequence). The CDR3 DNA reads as TGTGCCAGCAGCCCCAGGGAGGGAGGTTCACCCCTCCACTTT. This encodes CASSPREGGSPLHF.

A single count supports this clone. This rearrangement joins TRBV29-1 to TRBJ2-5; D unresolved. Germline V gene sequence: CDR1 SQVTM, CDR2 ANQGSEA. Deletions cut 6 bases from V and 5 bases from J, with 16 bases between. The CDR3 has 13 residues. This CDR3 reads CSVAYIGGETQYF. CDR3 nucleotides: TGCAGCGTAGCTTACATCGGCGGCGAGACCCAGTACTTC.

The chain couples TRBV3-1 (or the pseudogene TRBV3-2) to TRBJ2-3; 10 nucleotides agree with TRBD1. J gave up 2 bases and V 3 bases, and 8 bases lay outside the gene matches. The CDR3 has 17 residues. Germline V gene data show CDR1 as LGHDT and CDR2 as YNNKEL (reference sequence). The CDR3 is CASSHSRQGAYTDTQYF. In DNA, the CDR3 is TGTGCCAGCAGCCATTCCAGACAGGGGGCTTACACAGATACGCAGTATTTT.

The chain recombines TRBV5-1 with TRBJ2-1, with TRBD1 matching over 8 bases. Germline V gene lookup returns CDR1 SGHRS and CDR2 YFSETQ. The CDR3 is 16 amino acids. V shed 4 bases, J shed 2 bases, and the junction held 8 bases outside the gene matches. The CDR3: CASSNTGTGTYNEQFF. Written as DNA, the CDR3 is TGCGCCAGCAGCAACACCGGGACAGGAACCTACAATGAGCAGTTCTTC.

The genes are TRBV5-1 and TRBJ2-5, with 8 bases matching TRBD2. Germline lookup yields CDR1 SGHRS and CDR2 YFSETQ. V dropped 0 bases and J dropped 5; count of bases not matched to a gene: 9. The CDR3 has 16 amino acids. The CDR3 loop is CASSLDPAGGRETQYF. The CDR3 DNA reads TGCGCCAGCAGCTTGGATCCCGCGGGAGGTCGGGAGACCCAGTACTTC.

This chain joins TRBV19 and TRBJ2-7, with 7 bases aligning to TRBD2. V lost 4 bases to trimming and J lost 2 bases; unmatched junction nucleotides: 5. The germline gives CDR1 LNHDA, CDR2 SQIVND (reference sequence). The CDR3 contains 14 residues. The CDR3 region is CASSSGGGAYEQYF. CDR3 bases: TGTGCCAGTAGTAGCGGGGGAGGAGCCTACGAGCAGTACTTC.

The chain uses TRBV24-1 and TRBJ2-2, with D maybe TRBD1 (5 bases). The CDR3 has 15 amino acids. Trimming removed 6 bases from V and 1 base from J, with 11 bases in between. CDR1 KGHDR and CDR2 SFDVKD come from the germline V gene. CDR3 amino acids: CATSRVGVNTGELFF. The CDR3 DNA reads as TGTGCCACCAGTCGGGTAGGGGTGAACACCGGGGAGCTGTTTTTT.

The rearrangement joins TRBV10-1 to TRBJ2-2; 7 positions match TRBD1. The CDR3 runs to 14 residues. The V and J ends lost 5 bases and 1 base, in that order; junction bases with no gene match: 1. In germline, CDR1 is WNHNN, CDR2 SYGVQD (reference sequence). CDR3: CASSTGVNTGELFF. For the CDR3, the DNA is TGCGCCAGCAGTACAGGGGTGAACACCGGGGAGCTGTTTTTT.

The CDR3 here is CAIRANSPSYNEQFF. CDR3 DNA sequence: TGTGCCATCAGGGCCAACAGTCCCTCCTACAATGAGCAGTTCTTC. V and J are TRBV10-3 and TRBJ2-1, with D uncertain. V was cut by 6 bases and J by 0 bases, with 12 bases left in between. CDR1 is ENHRY and CDR2 is SYGVKD in the germline V gene. The CDR3 is made up of 15 amino acids.

Here the CDR3 DNA reads TGTGCCAGTAGTATAGGTCCTAGCGGGAGCCACGAGCAGTACTTC. It yields the protein CASSIGPSGSHEQYF. This rearrangement joins TRBV19 to TRBJ2-7; TRBD2 matches at 10 bases. The CDR3 is 15 residues long. V lost 1 base, J lost 5 bases, and 5 bases stayed unmatched. Per the germline V gene, CDR1 is LNHDA and CDR2 is SQIVND (reference sequence).

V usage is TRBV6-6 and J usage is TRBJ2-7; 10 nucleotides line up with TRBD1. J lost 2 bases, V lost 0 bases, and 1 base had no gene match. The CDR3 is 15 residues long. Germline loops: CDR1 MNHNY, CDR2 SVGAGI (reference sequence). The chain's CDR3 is CASSYSTGGAYEQYF. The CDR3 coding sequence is TGTGCCAGCAGTTACTCGACAGGGGGCGCCTACGAGCAGTACTTC.

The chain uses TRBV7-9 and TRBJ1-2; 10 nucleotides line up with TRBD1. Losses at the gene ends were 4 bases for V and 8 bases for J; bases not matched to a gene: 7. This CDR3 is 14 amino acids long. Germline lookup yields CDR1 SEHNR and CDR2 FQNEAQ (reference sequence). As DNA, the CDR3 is TGTGCCAGCAGCTCTCGACAGGGGGCTATCGGCTACACCTTC. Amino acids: CASSSRQGAIGYTF.